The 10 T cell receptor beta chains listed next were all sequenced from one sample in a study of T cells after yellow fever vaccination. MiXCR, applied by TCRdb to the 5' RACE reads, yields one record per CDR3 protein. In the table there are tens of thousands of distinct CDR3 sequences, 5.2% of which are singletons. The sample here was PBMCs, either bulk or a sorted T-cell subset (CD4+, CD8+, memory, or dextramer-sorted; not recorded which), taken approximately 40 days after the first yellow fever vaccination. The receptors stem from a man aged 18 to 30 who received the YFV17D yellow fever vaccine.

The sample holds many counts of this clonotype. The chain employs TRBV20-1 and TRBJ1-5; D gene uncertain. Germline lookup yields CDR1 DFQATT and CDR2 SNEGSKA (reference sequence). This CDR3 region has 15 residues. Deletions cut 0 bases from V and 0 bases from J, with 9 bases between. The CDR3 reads CSARDRHNSNQPQHF. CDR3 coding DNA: TGCAGTGCTAGAGATCGGCACAATAGCAATCAGCCCCAGCATTTT.

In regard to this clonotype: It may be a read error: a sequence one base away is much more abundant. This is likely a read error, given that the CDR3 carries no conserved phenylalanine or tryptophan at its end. In DNA form, the CDR3 reads TGTGCCAGCAGTTTCCCTTTTTGGGAAGGGGGCGGGGAGACCCAGTACCTC. This gives the protein CASSFPFWEGGGETQYL. The V gene is TRBV28, the J gene TRBJ2-5, with 7 bases fitting TRBD1. Germline CDR1 reads MDHEN; CDR2 reads SYDVKM. The CDR3 length is 17 residues. J lost 5 bases, V lost 3 bases, and 15 bases had no gene match.

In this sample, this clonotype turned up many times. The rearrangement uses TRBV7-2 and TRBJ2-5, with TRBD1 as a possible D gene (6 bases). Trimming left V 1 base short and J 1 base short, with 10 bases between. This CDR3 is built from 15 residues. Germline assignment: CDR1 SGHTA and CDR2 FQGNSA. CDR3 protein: CASSLGNRVQETQYF. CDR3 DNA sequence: TGTGCCAGCAGCTTAGGGAACAGGGTCCAAGAGACCCAGTACTTC. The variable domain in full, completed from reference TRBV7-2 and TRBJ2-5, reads GAGVSQSPSNKVTEKGKDVELRCDPISGHTALYWYRQSLGQGLEFLIYFQGNSAPDKSGLPSDRFSAERTGGSVSTLTIQRTQQEDSAVYLCASSLGNRVQETQYFGPGTRLLVL.

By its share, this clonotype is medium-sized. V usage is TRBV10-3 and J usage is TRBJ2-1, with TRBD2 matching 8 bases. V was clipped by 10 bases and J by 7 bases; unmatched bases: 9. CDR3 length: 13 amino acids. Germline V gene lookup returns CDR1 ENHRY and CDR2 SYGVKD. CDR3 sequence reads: CATKQASGNEQFF. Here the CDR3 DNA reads TGTGCCACAAAGCAAGCTAGCGGGAATGAGCAGTTCTTC.

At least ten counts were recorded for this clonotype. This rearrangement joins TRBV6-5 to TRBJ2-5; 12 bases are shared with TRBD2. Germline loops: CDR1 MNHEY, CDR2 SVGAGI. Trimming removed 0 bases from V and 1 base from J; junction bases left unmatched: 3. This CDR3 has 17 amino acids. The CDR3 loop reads CASSYSRLAGVQETQYF. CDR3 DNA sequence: TGTGCCAGCAGTTACTCGAGACTAGCGGGGGTCCAAGAGACCCAGTACTTC.

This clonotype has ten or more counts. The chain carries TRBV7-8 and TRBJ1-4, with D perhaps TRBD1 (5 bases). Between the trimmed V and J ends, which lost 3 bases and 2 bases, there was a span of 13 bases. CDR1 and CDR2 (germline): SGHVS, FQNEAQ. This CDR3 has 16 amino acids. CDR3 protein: CASSFKPGRTNEKLFF. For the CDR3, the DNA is TGTGCCAGCAGCTTCAAACCGGGACGGACTAATGAAAAACTGTTTTTT.

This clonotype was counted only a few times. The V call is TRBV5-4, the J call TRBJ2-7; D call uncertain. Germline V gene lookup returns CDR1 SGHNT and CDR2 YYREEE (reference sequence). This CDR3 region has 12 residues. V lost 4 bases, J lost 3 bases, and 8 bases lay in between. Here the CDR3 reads CASSLVVYEQYV. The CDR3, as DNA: TGTGCCAGCAGCCTGGTCGTCTACGAGCAGTACGTC.

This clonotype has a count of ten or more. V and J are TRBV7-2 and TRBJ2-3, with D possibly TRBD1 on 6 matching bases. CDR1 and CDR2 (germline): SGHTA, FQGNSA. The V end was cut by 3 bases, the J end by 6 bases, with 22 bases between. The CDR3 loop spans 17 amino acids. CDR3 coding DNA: TGTGCCAGCAGCTTGGCCCCGGGACATTGGATGTCCGATACGCAGTATTTT. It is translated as CASSLAPGHWMSDTQYF.

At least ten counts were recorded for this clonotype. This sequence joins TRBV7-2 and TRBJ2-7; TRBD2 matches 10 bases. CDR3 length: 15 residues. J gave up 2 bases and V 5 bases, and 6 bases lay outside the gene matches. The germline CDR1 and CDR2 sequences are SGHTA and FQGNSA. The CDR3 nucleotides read TGTGCCAGCAGCCTCTTAGCGGGGGGAACCTACGAGCAGTACGTC. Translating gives CASSLLAGGTYEQYV.

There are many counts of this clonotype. CDR3 protein: CASSSGTGGGTQYF. CDR3 DNA: TGTGCCAGCAGCTCCGGGACAGGGGGGGGGACCCAGTACTTC. The rearrangement uses TRBV12-3 or TRBV12-4 and TRBJ2-5, with 11 bases fitting TRBD1. Germline trimming cut 6 bases from V and 7 bases from J; bases unmatched to any gene: 7. The CDR3 runs to 14 residues.